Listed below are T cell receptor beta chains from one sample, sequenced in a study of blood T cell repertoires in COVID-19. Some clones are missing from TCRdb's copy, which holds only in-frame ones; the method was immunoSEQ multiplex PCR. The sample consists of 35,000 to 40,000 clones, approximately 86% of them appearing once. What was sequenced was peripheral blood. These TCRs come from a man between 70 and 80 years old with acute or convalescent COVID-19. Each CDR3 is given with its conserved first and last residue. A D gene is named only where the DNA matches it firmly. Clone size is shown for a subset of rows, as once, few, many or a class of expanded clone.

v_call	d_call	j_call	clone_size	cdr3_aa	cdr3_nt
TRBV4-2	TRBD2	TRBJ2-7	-	CASSRRTGLAESSYEQYF	TGTGCCAGCAGCCGACGAACCGGACTAGCGGAAAGCTCCTACGAGCAGTACTTC
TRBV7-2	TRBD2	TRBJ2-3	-	CASSSGLAGVADTQYF	TGTGCCAGCAGCTCCGGGCTAGCGGGAGTCGCAGATACGCAGTATTTT
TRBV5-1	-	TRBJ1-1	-	CASSPPGRAEAFF	TGCGCCAGCAGCCCCCCAGGGAGGGCTGAAGCTTTCTTT
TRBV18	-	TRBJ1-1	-	CASSRAKNTEAFF	TGTGCCAGCTCACGGGCTAAAAACACTGAAGCTTTCTTT
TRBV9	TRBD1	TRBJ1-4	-	CASSTRDRGNEKLFF	TGTGCCAGCAGCACTCGGGACAGGGGAAATGAAAAACTGTTTTTT
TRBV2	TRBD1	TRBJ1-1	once	CASRQGAGTEAFF	TGTGCCAGTCGACAGGGGGCTGGCACTGAAGCTTTCTTT
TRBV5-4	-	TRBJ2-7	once	CASSLARGTYEQYF	TGTGCCAGCAGCTTGGCACGGGGGACCTACGAGCAGTACTTC
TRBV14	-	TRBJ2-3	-	CASSHDGAETEDTQYF	TGTGCCAGCAGCCACGACGGAGCGGAGACGGAAGATACGCAGTATTTT
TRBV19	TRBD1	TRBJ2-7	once	CASSTRTGTSYEQYF	TGTGCCAGTAGTACCCGGACAGGTACATCCTACGAGCAGTACTTC
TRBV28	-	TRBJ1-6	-	CASSSYPPGVNSPLHF	TGTGCCAGCAGTTCTTACCCACCCGGGGTGAATTCACCCCTCCACTTT
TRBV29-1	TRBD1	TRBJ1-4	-	CSAGTGGDEKLFF	TGCAGCGCGGGGACAGGGGGCGATGAAAAACTGTTTTTT
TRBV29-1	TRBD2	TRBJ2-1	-	CSVDHSGRASGEQFF	TGCAGCGTTGACCATAGCGGGAGGGCCTCCGGTGAGCAGTTCTTC
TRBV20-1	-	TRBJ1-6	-	CSASVAGTPKNSPLHF	TGCAGTGCTAGTGTTGCTGGGACACCGAAAAATTCACCCCTCCACTTT
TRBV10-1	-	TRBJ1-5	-	CASTDQPQHF	TGCGCCAGCACCGATCAGCCCCAGCATTTT
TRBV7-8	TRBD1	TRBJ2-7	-	CASSLGTGGATYEQYF	TGTGCCAGCAGCTTAGGCACAGGGGGCGCGACATACGAGCAGTACTTC
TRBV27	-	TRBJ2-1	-	CASSLGVEQGFDHNEQFF	TGTGCCAGCAGTTTAGGTGTGGAACAGGGATTTGACCACAATGAGCAGTTCTTC
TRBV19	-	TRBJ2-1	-	CASRRDNLNYNEQFF	TGTGCCAGTAGAAGGGACAACCTTAACTACAATGAGCAGTTCTTC
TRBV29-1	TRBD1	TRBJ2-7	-	CSVRQGAAYEQYF	TGCAGCGTCCGACAGGGGGCCGCCTACGAGCAGTACTTC
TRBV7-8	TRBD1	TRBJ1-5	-	CASSLNGQGVGQPQHF	TGTGCCAGCAGCTTAAACGGACAGGGGGTTGGACAGCCCCAGCATTTT
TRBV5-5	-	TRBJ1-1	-	CASSLAAALNTEAFF	TGTGCCAGCAGCTTGGCCGCGGCATTGAACACTGAAGCTTTCTTT
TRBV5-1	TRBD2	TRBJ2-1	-	CASSVLAGGVNEQFF	TGCGCCAGCAGCGTGCTAGCGGGAGGTGTCAATGAGCAGTTCTTC
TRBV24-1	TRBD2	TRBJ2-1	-	CATSDSWLAGGITYNEQFF	TGTGCCACCAGTGACTCTTGGTTAGCGGGAGGGATAACCTACAATGAGCAGTTCTTC
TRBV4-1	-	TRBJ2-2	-	CASSQEARTGELFF	TGCGCCAGCAGCCAAGAGGCCAGAACCGGGGAGCTGTTTTTT
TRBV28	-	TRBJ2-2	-	CASSSPTGELFF	TGTGCCAGCAGTTCCCCTACCGGGGAGCTGTTTTTT
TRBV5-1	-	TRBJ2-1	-	CASSLEGRAFYNEQFF	TGCGCCAGCAGCTTGGAGGGCAGGGCCTTCTACAATGAGCAGTTCTTC
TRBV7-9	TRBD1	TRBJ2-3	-	CANGQVTSTDTQYF	TGTGCCAACGGACAGGTTACTAGCACAGATACGCAGTATTTT
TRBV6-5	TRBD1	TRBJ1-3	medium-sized	CASSTGGRNTIYF	TGTGCCAGCAGCACAGGGGGCAGAAACACCATATATTTT
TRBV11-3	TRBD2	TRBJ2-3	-	CASSLDAGGVGTDTQYF	TGTGCCAGCAGCTTAGACGCGGGAGGAGTTGGAACAGATACGCAGTATTTT
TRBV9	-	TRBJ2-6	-	CASSVAVLGPVYGANVLTF	TGTGCCAGCAGCGTAGCCGTCTTGGGGCCCGTCTACGGGGCCAACGTCCTGACTTTC
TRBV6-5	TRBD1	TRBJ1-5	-	CASSGQGDYQPQHF	TGTGCCAGCAGCGGACAGGGGGATTATCAGCCCCAGCATTTT
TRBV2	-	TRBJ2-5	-	CASRAGQVKETQYF	TGTGCCAGCAGAGCGGGACAAGTGAAAGAGACCCAGTACTTC
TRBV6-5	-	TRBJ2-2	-	CASSFTDSYTGELFF	TGTGCCAGCAGTTTCACGGACTCTTACACCGGGGAGCTGTTTTTT
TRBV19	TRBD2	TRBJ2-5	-	CASSRLARETQYF	TGTGCCAGTAGCAGACTAGCGAGGGAGACCCAGTACTTC
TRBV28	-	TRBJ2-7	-	CASSSDSLISYEQYF	TGTGCCAGCTCCTCAGACAGCCTAATCTCCTACGAGCAGTACTTC
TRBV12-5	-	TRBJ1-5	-	CASGLPGGGGRAVNQPQHF	TGTGCTAGTGGTTTGCCCGGCGGCGGGGGGCGGGCGGTGAATCAGCCCCAGCATTTT
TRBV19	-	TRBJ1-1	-	CASSAGTEGLKAFF	TGTGCCAGTAGTGCCGGGACCGAGGGACTAAAAGCTTTCTTT
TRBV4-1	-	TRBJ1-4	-	CASSQESGEKLFF	TGCGCCAGCAGCCAAGAATCCGGTGAAAAACTGTTTTTT
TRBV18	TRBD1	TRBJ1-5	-	CASSPNDRVGNQPQHF	TGTGCCAGCTCACCGAACGACAGGGTAGGGAATCAGCCCCAGCATTTT
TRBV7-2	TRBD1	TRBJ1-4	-	CASSPGTADEKLFF	TGTGCCAGCAGCCCAGGGACAGCGGATGAAAAACTGTTTTTT
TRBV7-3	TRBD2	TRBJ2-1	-	CASSLAPGTSPYNEQFF	TGTGCCAGCAGCTTAGCCCCCGGGACTAGCCCCTACAATGAGCAGTTCTTC
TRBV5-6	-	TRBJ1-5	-	CASSPLRGPNQPQHF	TGTGCCAGCAGCCCCCTTAGAGGGCCCAATCAGCCCCAGCATTTT
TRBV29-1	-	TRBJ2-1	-	CSVGSEGDYYNEQFF	TGCAGCGTTGGGTCAGAAGGGGATTACTACAATGAGCAGTTCTTC
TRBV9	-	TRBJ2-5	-	CPTSGGGGPQETQYF	TGTCCCACCAGCGGAGGGGGGGGGCCCCAAGAGACCCAGTACTTC
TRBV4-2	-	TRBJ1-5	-	CASSQDRRGRNQPQHF	TGTGCCAGCAGCCAAGATCGAAGGGGCAGGAATCAGCCCCAGCATTTT
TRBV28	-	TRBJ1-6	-	CATSLGGVRGVSPLHF	TGTGCCACCAGTTTAGGAGGCGTCAGGGGTGTGTCACCCCTCCACTTT
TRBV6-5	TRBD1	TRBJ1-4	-	CASWDSGNEKLFF	TGTGCCAGCTGGGACAGTGGGAATGAAAAACTGTTTTTT
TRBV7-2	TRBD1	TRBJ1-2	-	CASSLGQYGYTF	TGTGCCAGCAGCTTGGGACAGTATGGCTACACCTTC
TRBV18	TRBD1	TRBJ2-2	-	CASSPRSGTGAGELFF	TGTGCCAGCTCACCGCGCTCCGGGACAGGGGCCGGGGAGCTGTTTTTT
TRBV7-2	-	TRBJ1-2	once	CASTLQPLSGYGYTF	TGTGCCAGCACCCTCCAACCCCTATCAGGTTATGGCTACACCTTC
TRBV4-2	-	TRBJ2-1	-	CASSSQERVTQFF	TGTGCCAGCAGCTCCCAGGAGAGGGTCACACAGTTCTTC
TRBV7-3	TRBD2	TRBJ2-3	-	CASSSQREMQYF	TGTGCCAGCAGCTCTCAGCGGGAGATGCAGTATTTT
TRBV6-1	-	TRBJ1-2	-	CASSEGQINYGYTF	TGTGCCAGCAGTGAAGGACAGATTAACTATGGCTACACCTTC